This T cell receptor (beta chain) was recovered during a study of T cell repertoires in cytomegalovirus infection. Study context: Indicated by public TCR beta signatures were CMV infection and matching HLA type. Study-level points and caveats: The response measured ex vivo was dominated by TCR beta clonotypes (HLA-C-restricted and CMV-specific). Cumulative frequency of public TCR beta families picked out carriers of CMV plus the relevant HLA.

Remarks on this clonotype: Its antigen remains unidentified.

Germline V CDR1 and CDR2: LNHNV, YYDKDF (reference sequence). There are 17 residues in the CDR3. The junction had 7 bases not matched to a gene; V was cut back by 4 bases and J by 0 bases. TCRdb reprocessed the reads with MiXCR, giving one entry per CDR3 protein. Of approximately 73,000 distinct CDR3 sequences in the sample, 35% to 45% are singletons; the top ten hold approximately 95%. Material: CD8+ T cells from cultured PBMCs, obtained from culture after CMV antigen stimulation. The receptor's source is a human donor in good health (CMV status not recorded). Some clones in this sample may be carry-over from other donors' samples. This chain uses TRBV15 with TRBJ2-1; 9 nucleotides line up with TRBD2. CDR3 DNA sequence: TGTGCCACCAGCACCGCTAGCGGGATGAGCTCCTACAATGAGCAGTTCTTC. It translates to CATSTASGMSSYNEQFF.